These T cell receptor beta chains were read from a single sample in a study of blood T cell repertoires in COVID-19. The method was immunoSEQ multiplex PCR; TCRdb's version includes in-frame clones alone and lacks a portion of them. The profile shows 300,000 to 350,000 clones, around 90% of them singletons. Material for sequencing was peripheral blood. These receptors all come from a woman between 25 and 40 years old with COVID-19, enrolled during active disease. CDR3s include the opening cysteine and the closing phenylalanine or tryptophan. Each record gives: V gene, clone size, D gene, J gene, CDR3 protein, CDR3 DNA. D genes are given only for firm matches. Only part of the rows carry a size: once, few, many, or a class if the clone is expanded.

TRBV10-1	.	TRBD1	TRBJ2-2	CASSAGTGPTGELFF	TGCGCCAGCAGCGCCGGGACAGGCCCCACCGGGGAGCTGTTTTTT
TRBV9	.	.	TRBJ2-1	CASSVATSFTYNEQFF	TGTGCCAGCAGCGTAGCTACGAGTTTTACCTACAATGAGCAGTTCTTC
TRBV11-2	.	.	TRBJ2-1	CASSLLNEQFF	TGTGCCAGCAGCTTACTCAATGAGCAGTTCTTC
TRBV5-4	.	TRBD1	TRBJ1-2	CASSLDRDSPYGYTF	TGTGCCAGCAGCCTGGATAGGGACAGCCCCTATGGCTACACCTTC
TRBV6-5	.	.	TRBJ1-1	CASQYFNTEAFF	TGTGCCAGCCAGTATTTTAACACTGAAGCTTTCTTT
TRBV6-5	.	.	TRBJ1-1	CASSLGGNTEAFF	TGTGCCAGCAGCTTAGGAGGGAACACTGAAGCTTTCTTT
TRBV19	.	TRBD2	TRBJ2-2	CASSIGTSGDFANTGELFF	TGTGCCAGTAGTATAGGGACTAGCGGGGATTTCGCGAACACCGGGGAGCTGTTTTTT
TRBV11-2	.	.	TRBJ1-3	CASSYDSPGNTIYF	TGTGCCAGCAGCTACGACTCTCCTGGAAACACCATATATTTT
TRBV6-5	.	TRBD1	TRBJ2-7	CASRFFGTGAYEQYF	TGTGCCAGCAGGTTTTTTGGGACAGGGGCCTACGAGCAGTACTTC
TRBV27	few	.	TRBJ1-2	CATRPGGAVGYTF	TGTGCCACCCGGCCGGGGGGGGCGGTGGGCTACACCTTC
TRBV5-1	.	TRBD2	TRBJ2-3	CASSTSASGMTDTQYF	TGCGCCAGCAGCACATCGGCTAGCGGGATGACAGATACGCAGTATTTT
TRBV5-6	.	TRBD1	TRBJ2-6	CASSLEGQGVFTGANVLTF	TGTGCCAGCAGCTTGGAGGGACAGGGGGTATTCACTGGGGCCAACGTCCTGACTTTC
TRBV18	.	.	TRBJ2-1	CASSGGYNEQFF	TGTGCCAGCTCCGGAGGCTACAATGAGCAGTTCTTC
TRBV20-1	.	.	TRBJ1-1	CSAFQITEAFF	TGCAGTGCTTTCCAAATCACTGAAGCTTTCTTT
TRBV6-1	.	.	TRBJ2-7	CASSEAGVSYEQYF	TGTGCCAGCAGTGAAGCCGGGGTGTCCTACGAGCAGTACTTC
TRBV27	.	TRBD1	TRBJ2-3	CASTPHRGLTDTQYF	TGTGCCAGCACCCCCCACAGGGGTCTCACAGATACGCAGTATTTT
TRBV6-5	.	TRBD2	TRBJ2-1	CASSSLAGGSYNEQFF	TGTGCCAGCAGTTCATTAGCGGGAGGGTCCTACAATGAGCAGTTCTTC
TRBV6-6	once	TRBD2	TRBJ2-2	CASRRPGLVTGELFF	TGTGCCAGCAGACGGCCGGGACTAGTGACCGGGGAGCTGTTTTTT
TRBV7-2	.	TRBD1	TRBJ2-5	CASSWDSSSTQYF	TGTGCCAGCAGTTGGGACAGTTCGTCGACCCAGTACTTC
TRBV4-3	.	.	TRBJ2-7	CASSQDTDGGQYF	TGCGCCAGCAGCCAGGACACTGACGGGGGGCAGTACTTC
TRBV19	.	TRBD2	TRBJ2-2	CASTHSGRTGELFF	TGTGCCAGTACCCATAGCGGGAGAACCGGGGAGCTGTTTTTT
TRBV3-1/TRBV3-2	.	.	TRBJ1-1	CASGVMNTEAFF	TGTGCCAGCGGAGTCATGAACACTGAAGCTTTCTTT
TRBV27	.	.	TRBJ1-5	CASSPGTYSNQPQHF	TGTGCCAGCAGTCCGGGAACTTATAGCAATCAGCCCCAGCATTTT
TRBV19	.	TRBD1	TRBJ2-2	CASSTWTGDNTGELFF	TGTGCCAGTAGTACTTGGACAGGGGATAACACCGGGGAGCTGTTTTTT
TRBV7-2	.	.	TRBJ2-3	CASSLAQSTDTQYF	TGTGCCAGCAGCTTAGCACAGAGCACAGATACGCAGTATTTT
TRBV12-3/TRBV12-4	.	TRBD1	TRBJ1-2	CASTRTGGYGYTF	TGTGCCAGCACCCGGACAGGAGGCTATGGCTACACCTTC
TRBV5-8	.	.	TRBJ1-2	CASSIRVPPLYGYTF	TGTGCCAGCAGCATCAGGGTTCCCCCCCTCTATGGCTACACCTTC
TRBV7-6	once	.	TRBJ2-7	CASSSMYGGSYEQYF	TGTGCCAGCAGCTCAATGTATGGGGGGTCCTACGAGCAGTACTTC
TRBV29-1	.	TRBD2	TRBJ2-7	CSARGRWGTGEQYF	TGCAGCGCCCGCGGGAGGTGGGGGACCGGCGAGCAGTACTTC
TRBV5-1	.	TRBD1	TRBJ1-2	CASSLGQGVEYGYTF	TGCGCCAGCAGCTTGGGACAGGGGGTTGAATATGGCTACACCTTC
TRBV7-6	.	.	TRBJ2-7	CASSYQTPPSPEQYF	TGTGCCAGCAGTTACCAAACTCCCCCCTCACCCGAGCAGTACTTC
TRBV5-1	.	TRBD1	TRBJ1-2	CASSVTQGGGYTF	TGCGCCAGCAGCGTAACTCAGGGGGGTGGCTACACCTTC
TRBV7-8	.	.	TRBJ2-7	CASSLSGTRYMAYEQYF	TGTGCCAGCAGCTTGTCCGGGACAAGGTATATGGCCTACGAGCAGTACTTC
TRBV11-2	.	.	TRBJ1-1	CASSARSGNTEAFF	TGTGCCAGCAGCGCAAGGTCAGGGAACACTGAAGCTTTCTTT
TRBV19	.	TRBD1	TRBJ2-3	CASSQRQGADTQYF	TGTGCCAGTAGTCAAAGACAGGGGGCGGATACGCAGTATTTT
TRBV9	once	.	TRBJ2-2	CASKARENTGELFF	TGTGCCAGCAAAGCGCGGGAGAACACCGGGGAGCTGTTTTTT
TRBV2	.	TRBD1	TRBJ2-3	CASRGQGTDTQYF	TGTGCCAGCAGGGGACAGGGAACAGATACGCAGTATTTT
TRBV27	.	.	TRBJ2-7	CASSATYKTGQYF	TGTGCCAGCAGCGCCACCTACAAAACGGGGCAGTACTTC
TRBV5-4	.	TRBD2	TRBJ2-7	CASSSKTSEQYF	TGTGCCAGCAGCTCAAAGACTAGCGAACAGTACTTC
TRBV7-2	.	TRBD1	TRBJ2-7	CASSQGQVSSYEQYF	TGTGCCAGCAGCCAAGGACAGGTGAGCTCCTACGAGCAGTACTTC
TRBV19	.	.	TRBJ2-7	CASNGGRSDGFNEQYF	TGTGCCAGTAACGGGGGGCGAAGTGACGGGTTCAACGAGCAGTACTTC
TRBV6-4	.	TRBD2	TRBJ2-3	CASSDSWTSGTDTQYF	TGTGCCAGCAGTGACTCTTGGACTAGCGGCACAGATACGCAGTATTTT
TRBV27	.	TRBD1	TRBJ1-2	CASSLSLGGQGANGYTF	TGTGCCAGCAGCTTATCGCTGGGGGGACAGGGGGCAAATGGCTACACCTTC
TRBV7-8	.	.	TRBJ2-7	CASSRLGGYEQYF	TGTGCCAGCAGCCGTCTAGGTGGCTACGAGCAGTACTTC
TRBV5-1	.	.	TRBJ2-3	CASSLAVGNADTQYF	TGCGCCAGCAGCTTGGCGGTCGGGAACGCAGATACGCAGTATTTT
TRBV2	.	TRBD1	TRBJ2-7	CASTRAGTGLSYEQYF	TGTGCCAGCACCAGAGCCGGGACAGGACTATCCTACGAGCAGTACTTC
TRBV6-5	.	.	TRBJ2-1	CASNLGDEQFF	TGTGCCAGCAATCTAGGCGATGAGCAGTTCTTC
TRBV4-1	once	TRBD2	TRBJ2-5	CASSQDSSTGGSQETQYF	TGCGCCAGCAGCCAAGATTCCTCAACGGGAGGGTCCCAAGAGACCCAGTACTTC
TRBV5-4	.	.	TRBJ2-2	CAGRGLNTGELFF	TGTGCCGGGCGCGGGTTGAACACCGGGGAGCTGTTTTTT
TRBV5-6	.	.	TRBJ2-5	CASSSTVTRTQYF	TGTGCCAGCAGTTCGACAGTAACTCGGACCCAGTACTTC